Sequencing of this TCR beta chain was carried out in a study of cytomegalovirus exposure and HLA in healthy donors. Looking at the study overall: The Caucasian-associated ancestry cluster contained approximately 81% of the roughly 370 genotyped donors.

In the PCR, 60 Vbeta and 13 Jbeta primers were used. Sequencing used immunoSEQ multiplex PCR; TCRdb keeps in-frame clones, though not all of them. The listing contains 200,000 or so clones. Findings of the study overall: Highest at DRB1 and lowest at HLA-C, TCR association rates differed among HLA loci in a later analysis. Analysis was carried out at a later point, and it linked a missense DCLRE1C variant to TCR beta V- and J-gene trimming.

The junction had 8 bases not matched to a gene; V was cut back by 1 base and J by 3 bases. This CDR3 has 16 residues. Germline CDR1 MNHNS, CDR2 SASEGT. Concerning this clone itself: Its cognate antigen is unknown.

The rearrangement joins TRBV6-1 to TRBJ1-2, with TRBD1 identical over 7 bases. The sequence came from a boy younger than 18 in good health and CMV-seronegative. Sequenced: PBMCs. DNA for the CDR3: TGTGCCAGCAGTGAAGGTGGAGGGGGCGACGACTATGGCTACACCTTC. Protein product: CASSEGGGGDDYGYTF.